Listed below are T cell receptor beta chains from one sample, sequenced in a study of blood T cell repertoires in COVID-19. Assay used: immunoSEQ multiplex PCR; TCRdb lists only in-frame clones, some missing. This sample has about 240,000 clones, with roughly 80% found just once. Source material: peripheral blood. Source of these receptors: a woman older than 75 with COVID-19, enrolled during active disease. Both conserved end residues are part of each CDR3. Fields, in order: J gene, clone size, D gene, V gene, CDR3 DNA, CDR3 protein. A D gene is named only where the DNA matches it firmly. A row's size may be missing; if present it is once, few, many or a size class.

j_call: TRBJ1-2; clone_size: .; d_call: .; v_call: TRBV2; cdr3_nt: TGTGCCAGCAGTGAATTGCAGGTAGTGGGTGGCTACACCTTC; cdr3_aa: CASSELQVVGGYTF
j_call: TRBJ1-1; clone_size: .; d_call: .; v_call: TRBV5-4; cdr3_nt: TGTGCCAGCAGCTACGAGGGAGCGTCCACTGAAGCTTTCTTT; cdr3_aa: CASSYEGASTEAFF
j_call: TRBJ2-7; clone_size: .; d_call: TRBD2; v_call: TRBV3-1/TRBV3-2; cdr3_nt: TGTGCCAGCAGCCAAGGACTAGCGGGAGGGGAGCAGTACTTC; cdr3_aa: CASSQGLAGGEQYF
j_call: TRBJ2-2; clone_size: .; d_call: TRBD1; v_call: TRBV7-9; cdr3_nt: TGTGCCAGCCGCCCTCGGCAGGGGGCAACCGGGGAGCTGTTTTTT; cdr3_aa: CASRPRQGATGELFF
j_call: TRBJ1-5; clone_size: .; d_call: .; v_call: TRBV4-1; cdr3_nt: TGCGCCAGCAGCCAAGATTATCGTCAGCCCCAGCATTTT; cdr3_aa: CASSQDYRQPQHF
j_call: TRBJ1-3; clone_size: .; d_call: .; v_call: TRBV27; cdr3_nt: TGTGCCAGCAGTTTATCTTATGACAGCTCTGGAAACACCATATATTTT; cdr3_aa: CASSLSYDSSGNTIYF
j_call: TRBJ2-5; clone_size: .; d_call: .; v_call: TRBV5-4; cdr3_nt: TGTGCCAGCAGCCAGGGCGGCCAAAAAACTAAGACCCAGTACTTC; cdr3_aa: CASSQGGQKTKTQYF
j_call: TRBJ1-5; clone_size: .; d_call: TRBD1; v_call: TRBV2; cdr3_nt: TGTGCCAGCAGTGTTAGACAGGGCCAGCCCCAGCATTTT; cdr3_aa: CASSVRQGQPQHF
j_call: TRBJ1-2; clone_size: few; d_call: TRBD1; v_call: TRBV28; cdr3_nt: TGTGCCAGCAGTTGGGACAGGGCCGCTGGCTACACCTTC; cdr3_aa: CASSWDRAAGYTF
j_call: TRBJ2-1; clone_size: .; d_call: TRBD1; v_call: TRBV7-6; cdr3_nt: TGTGCCAGCAGCTCCCGGGACAGGGGACGAAATGAGCAGTTCTTC; cdr3_aa: CASSSRDRGRNEQFF
j_call: TRBJ1-2; clone_size: once; d_call: .; v_call: TRBV5-4; cdr3_nt: TGTGCCAGCAGCTTAGGTTACGACAGCTATGGCTACACCTTC; cdr3_aa: CASSLGYDSYGYTF